The 20 T cell receptor beta chains given below trace back to one sample, sequenced in a study of CD8+CD57+ T cells in acquired aplastic anemia. Whoever was chosen for sequencing had shown CD8+CD57+ cell expansion by flow cytometry. The study profiled TCR beta VDJ and CDR3 using genomic DNA as template. TCRdb itself ran the reads through MiXCR, one entry per CDR3 protein. The table records 110,000 or so distinct CDR3 sequences, 55% to 70% of them present only once. The sample was sorted CD4+, CD8+, or CD8+CD57+ T cells (not recorded which) from PBMCs. The receptor source for this set is a human donor with aplastic anemia.

This clonotype was found a few times. V usage is TRBV4-3 and J usage is TRBJ2-3; the match to TRBD1 covers 12 bases. Germline V gene sequence: CDR1 LGHNA, CDR2 YSLEER. J lost 1 base, V lost 4 bases, and 3 bases had no gene match. This CDR3 contains 16 residues. CDR3 protein: CASSRGTGGRTDTQYF. The CDR3 DNA reads as TGCGCCAGCAGCCGCGGGACAGGGGGCCGCACAGATACGCAGTATTTT.

This chain connects TRBV20-1 to TRBJ2-7; the D gene is possibly TRBD1 (6 bases). Germline V gene sequence: CDR1 DFQATT, CDR2 SNEGSKA (reference sequence). CDR3 length: 15 residues. With 6 bases removed from V and 0 bases from J, the gap between germline ends came to 18 bases. The CDR3 sequence: CSATTGQFGSYEQYF. The CDR3 coding sequence is TGCAGTGCCACGACCGGACAGTTCGGCTCCTACGAGCAGTACTTC.

V gene TRBV20-1 combines with J gene TRBJ1-2; the D is unclear. The V and J ends lost 3 bases and 3 bases respectively, with 11 bases between them. There are 13 residues in the CDR3. Looked up from germline, CDR1 is DFQATT and CDR2 is SNEGSKA (reference sequence). This CDR3 is CSASYTEDYGYTF. The CDR3 DNA is TGCAGTGCTAGTTACACGGAGGACTATGGCTACACCTTC.

Comments on this clonotype: Since no conserved phenylalanine or tryptophan closes the CDR3, a read error is the likely cause. The chain links TRBV9 to TRBJ2-7; unclear D gene. CDR3 length equals 15 residues. CDR1 is SGDLS and CDR2 is YYNGEE in the germline V gene. Deletions cut 0 bases from V and 0 bases from J, with 10 bases between. The CDR3 region has the DNA TGTGCCAGCAGCGTAGCGCCAGCCTACTCCTACGAGCAGTACCTC. It is translated as CASSVAPAYSYEQYL.

The rearrangement joins TRBV9 to TRBJ1-4; no firm D call. V lost 1 base to trimming and J lost 2 bases, with 3 bases between them. Germline CDR1 and CDR2: SGDLS and YYNGEE. The CDR3 consists of 13 residues. CDR3 loop: CASSVNTNEKLFF. CDR3 nucleotides: TGTGCCAGCAGCGTAAACACTAATGAAAAACTGTTTTTT.

This rearrangement joins TRBV7-8 to TRBJ1-5; D is possibly TRBD1 (5 bases). The germline V gene has CDR1 SGHVS and CDR2 FQNEAQ. The CDR3 length is 11 residues. V was shortened by 8 bases and J by 4 bases, with 6 bases between the two germline ends. DNA for the CDR3: TGTGCCAGCGGGGGGAATCAGCCCCAGCATTTT. Protein product: CASGGNQPQHF.

This clonotype has ten or more counts. The chain links TRBV7-6 to TRBJ2-5; the match to TRBD2 covers 12 bases. The CDR3 has 18 residues. Germline lookup yields CDR1 SGHVS and CDR2 FNYEAQ. V was clipped by 5 bases and J by 10 bases; unmatched bases: 20. CDR3 bases: TGTGCCAGCAGCCCGGACAGGGGGAATCTAGCGGGAGGGACTGGCCAGTACTTC. Protein sequence: CASSPDRGNLAGGTGQYF.

The rearrangement joins TRBV24-1 to TRBJ1-1, with TRBD1 as a possible D gene (5 bases). V was clipped by 9 bases and J by 5 bases, with 15 bases between them. The length of the CDR3 is 13 residues. Per the germline V gene, CDR1 is KGHDR and CDR2 is SFDVKD. The CDR3 reads CATPAGRGTEAFF. The CDR3 bases are TGTGCCACCCCGGCAGGGAGAGGGACTGAAGCTTTCTTT.

The chain has TRBV29-1 and TRBJ1-2; D gene uncertain. The CDR3 spans 15 residues. V was trimmed by 7 bases and J by 2 bases, leaving 20 bases between them. In germline, CDR1 is SQVTM, CDR2 ANQGSEA. The CDR3 DNA reads TGCAGCGCACTATTGCCCAGATTGGTAAACTATGGCTACACCTTC. Translating it yields CSALLPRLVNYGYTF.

This clonotype was observed a handful of times. This may stem from a read error, because a much larger clone lies one nucleotide away. This chain uses TRBV5-1 with TRBJ2-7; either TRBD1 or TRBD2 may fit D (5 bases each). V was cut by 5 bases and J by 1 base, with 16 bases left in between. The germline CDR1 and CDR2 sequences are SGHRS and YFSETQ. The CDR3 is made up of 15 amino acids. The CDR3 region is CASRSPGRGSYEQYF. DNA for the CDR3: TGCGCCAGCAGGTCTCCGGGACGGGGATCCTACGAGCAGTACTTC.

This CDR3 is CASSFSGDGYTF. The CDR3 DNA follows: TGTGCCAGCAGCTTCTCAGGGGACGGCTACACCTTC. J is TRBJ1-2 and V is TRBV7-9, with TRBD1 as a possible D gene (6 bases). Trimming removed 3 bases at V and 8 bases at J, with 10 bases between. There are 12 residues in the CDR3. Germline CDR1 and CDR2: SEHNR and FQNEAQ (reference sequence).

On this clonotype: A much larger clone is a single base away; this may be a read error. This chain joins TRBV27 and TRBJ2-7; D could derive from TRBD1 or TRBD2 (5 bases each). Germline V CDR1 and CDR2: MNHEY, SMNVEV (reference sequence). The CDR3 covers 14 residues. The CDR3 reads CASSPRDGTYKQYF. Written as DNA, the CDR3 is TGTGCCAGCAGTCCCCGGGACGGGACCTACAAGCAGTACTTC.

This chain links TRBV29-1 with TRBJ2-5, with D perhaps TRBD1 (5 bases). The germline V gene has CDR1 SQVTM and CDR2 ANQGSEA. The length of the CDR3 is 10 residues. The ends were cut back, 7 bases at V and 3 bases at J, with 6 bases in the middle. CDR3 protein: CSGREETQYF. The CDR3 region has the DNA TGCAGCGGCAGGGAAGAGACCCAGTACTTC.

Points on this clonotype: This CDR3 fails to terminate in the conserved phenylalanine or tryptophan, so it likely reflects a read error. It is unclear where the CDR3 begins or ends on the DNA, so no DNA is shown, and the CDR3 is as TCRdb lists it. This chain links TRBV2 with TRBJ2-7. Germline CDR1 reads SNHLY; CDR2 reads FYNNEI. Ends included, the CDR3 has 8 residues. The CDR3: CASSEAET.

On this clonotype itself: Just one base apart from a much larger clone, this may be a read error. This chain joins TRBV13 and TRBJ2-3; D call uncertain. Germline V gene lookup returns CDR1 PRHDT and CDR2 FYEKMQ (reference sequence). This CDR3 is built from 15 residues. CDR3 sequence: CASRPREDDTDTHYF. The CDR3 bases are TGTGCCAGCCGCCCAAGAGAGGACGACACAGATACGCACTATTTT.

This rearrangement joins TRBV7-3 to TRBJ2-1; unclear D gene. This CDR3 spans 13 amino acids. Germline values: CDR1 SGHTA, CDR2 FQGTGA. Deletions cut 0 bases from V and 4 bases from J, with 4 bases between. Here the CDR3 DNA reads TGTGCCAGCAGCTTAACCCAGTACAATGAGCAGTTCTTC. It encodes CASSLTQYNEQFF.

The rearrangement uses TRBV19 and TRBJ2-2; TRBD1 aligns across 7 bases. The CDR3 extends over 14 amino acids. Germline V gene lookup returns CDR1 LNHDA and CDR2 SQIVND (reference sequence). Trimming took 5 bases from V and 4 from J; bases not matched to a gene: 4. The CDR3 region is CASSRDRATGELFF. Written as DNA, the CDR3 is TGTGCCAGTAGTCGGGACAGAGCCACCGGGGAGCTGTTTTTT.

This CDR3 is CATSRGKNNEQFF. CDR3 nucleotides: TGTGCCACCAGTAGGGGAAAAAACAATGAGCAGTTCTTC. The gene calls are TRBV24-1 and TRBJ2-1, with a possible D match to TRBD1 (5 bases). Trimming removed 6 bases at V and 5 bases at J, with 10 bases between. The germline gives CDR1 KGHDR, CDR2 SFDVKD. CDR3 length: 13 residues.

A single count supports this clonotype. The rearrangement links TRBV5-1 to TRBJ2-3; D is uncertain. The CDR3 is 17 residues long. V was shortened by 0 bases and J by 2 bases, with 16 bases between the two germline ends. The germline CDR1 and CDR2 sequences are SGHRS and YFSETQ. In nucleotides, the CDR3 is TGCGCCAGCAGCTTGGTGTGGGTCGGTACTATCACAGATACGCAGTATTTT. Its protein product is CASSLVWVGTITDTQYF. Complete variable domain (other parts from reference TRBV5-1 and TRBJ2-3): KAGVTQTPRYLIKTRGQQVTLSCSPISGHRSVSWYQQTPGQGLQFLFEYFSETQRNKGNFPGRFSGRQFSNSRSEMNVSTLELGDSALYLCASSLVWVGTITDTQYFGPGTRLTVL.

This clonotype occurred many times. The rearrangement links TRBV7-3 to TRBJ2-7; 12 bases align to TRBD2. CDR1 SGHTA and CDR2 FQGTGA come from the germline V gene. With 5 bases clipped from V and 4 bases from J, the junction kept 3 bases outside the gene matches. This CDR3 has 14 residues. CDR3 sequence reads: CASSPSGGGYEQYF. CDR3 DNA: TGTGCCAGCAGCCCTAGCGGGGGGGGGTACGAGCAGTACTTC.